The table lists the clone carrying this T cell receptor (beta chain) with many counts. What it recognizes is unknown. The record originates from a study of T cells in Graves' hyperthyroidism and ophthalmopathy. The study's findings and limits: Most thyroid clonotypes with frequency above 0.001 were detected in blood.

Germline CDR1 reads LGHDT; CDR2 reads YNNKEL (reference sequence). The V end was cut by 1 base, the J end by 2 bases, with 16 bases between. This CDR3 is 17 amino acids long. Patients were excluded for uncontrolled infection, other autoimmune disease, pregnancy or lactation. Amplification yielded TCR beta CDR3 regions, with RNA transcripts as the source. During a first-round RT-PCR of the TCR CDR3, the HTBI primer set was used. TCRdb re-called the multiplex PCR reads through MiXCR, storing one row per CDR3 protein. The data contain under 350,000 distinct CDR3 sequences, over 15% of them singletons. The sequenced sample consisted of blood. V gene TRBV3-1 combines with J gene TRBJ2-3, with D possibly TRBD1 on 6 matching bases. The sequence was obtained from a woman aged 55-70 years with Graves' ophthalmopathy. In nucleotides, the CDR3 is TGTGCCAGCAGCCAAGGTAGTCAGACAGGATTCACAGATACGCAGTATTTT. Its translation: CASSQGSQTGFTDTQYF.